Listed below are T cell receptor beta chains from one sample, sequenced in a study of read filtering for tumor transcriptome and immune sequencing. MiXCR, applied by TCRdb to the reads, yields one record per CDR3 protein. The sample yields around 140,000 distinct CDR3 sequences, roughly an eighth seen once. The material sequenced was a population of CD138-negative cells sorted from bone marrow. Source of these receptors: a donor aged 40 or older with multiple myeloma. Both conserved end residues are part of each CDR3. A D gene is named only where the DNA matches it firmly. Some rows mark clone size as missing; the rest say once, few, many or name a class of expanded clone.

d_gene | abundance | j_gene | v_gene | CDR3nt | CDR3aa
NA | many | TRBJ2-1 | TRBV5-5 | TGTGCCAGCAGCTATGACTTCTACAATGAGCAGTTCTTC | CASSYDFYNEQFF
TRBD1 | many | TRBJ1-2 | TRBV27 | TGTGCCAGCAGTTTATCAGGGGGCGCTAACTATGGCTACACCTTC | CASSLSGGANYGYTF
NA | many | TRBJ2-2 | TRBV29-1 | TGCAGCGTTCAAGACAGACAAACCGGGGAGCTGTTTTTT | CSVQDRQTGELFF
NA | few | TRBJ2-1 | TRBV11-2 | TGTGCCAGCAGCTTCATAGACCGGCCTCAATACAATGAGCAGTTCTTC | CASSFIDRPQYNEQFF
TRBD1 | NA | TRBJ1-5 | TRBV5-6 | TGTGCCAGCAGCTTTCAGGGGGCCGTACAGCCCCAGCATTTT | CASSFQGAVQPQHF
NA | many | TRBJ2-7 | TRBV5-1 | TGCGCCAGCAGCCCACCAGGGACACTTTACGAGCAGTACTTC | CASSPPGTLYEQYF
TRBD1 | NA | TRBJ1-2 | TRBV20-1 | TGCAGTGCTAGACGGACGTCAGGGGGCTATGGCTACACCTTC | CSARRTSGGYGYTF
NA | NA | TRBJ2-7 | TRBV3-1 | TGTGCCAGCAGCCACTCCGGGACGCAAGCCTACGAGCAGTACTTC | CASSHSGTQAYEQYF
TRBD1 | many | TRBJ1-5 | TRBV12-3/TRBV12-4 | TGTGCCAGCAGGGGACAGGGTGATCAGCCCCAGCATTTT | CASRGQGDQPQHF
NA | many | TRBJ1-1 | TRBV7-2 | TGTGCCAGCAGCCCAGCGCTGGCAGGGAACACTGAAGCTTTCTTT | CASSPALAGNTEAFF
NA | many | TRBJ2-7 | TRBV7-9 | TGTGCCAGCAGCCCCCGTTACGAGCAGTACTTC | CASSPRYEQYF
NA | many | TRBJ1-2 | TRBV20-1 | TGCAGTGCTAGAGTTGGTGGGGTTACCTATGGCTACACCTTC | CSARVGGVTYGYTF
NA | many | TRBJ2-3 | TRBV29-1 | TGCAGCGTTGAGCAGGTCACAGATACGCAGTATTTT | CSVEQVTDTQYF
NA | many | TRBJ1-2 | TRBV20-1 | TGCAGTGCTAAAAGCCTTTACGGGGCCAATGGCTACACCTTC | CSAKSLYGANGYTF
TRBD2 | NA | TRBJ2-3 | TRBV7-9 | TGTGCCAGCAGCTTACCCGTTTCTAGCGGGAGGGCCCCCACAGATACGCAGTATTTT | CASSLPVSSGRAPTDTQYF
TRBD1 | NA | TRBJ2-3 | TRBV29-1 | TGCAGCGTTGAGGCTAGGGGGCGTCGGCAGTATTTT | CSVEARGRRQYF
NA | many | TRBJ1-1 | TRBV7-2 | TGTGCCAGCAGCCTGGTCTCGGAGATTAACACTGAAGCTTTCTTT | CASSLVSEINTEAFF
TRBD2 | many | TRBJ2-1 | TRBV27 | TGTGCCAGCAGTTTACTAGGGACTAGCGATGAGCAGTTCTTC | CASSLLGTSDEQFF
NA | many | TRBJ1-1 | TRBV3-1 | TGTGCCGCCAGTAGGGTGAACACTGAAGCTTTCTTT | CAASRVNTEAFF
NA | many | TRBJ2-7 | TRBV7-9 | TGTGCCAGCAGCCCCCTCTCGGGAGCGGAAGCCTACGAGCAGTACTTC | CASSPLSGAEAYEQYF
NA | many | TRBJ2-1 | TRBV20-1 | TGCAGTGCTAGAGTCGGCGCGAGAGATGAGCAGTTCTTC | CSARVGARDEQFF
NA | NA | TRBJ2-2 | TRBV30 | TGTGCCTGGAGTGCCCGGCCCGGCCGAGGCGGGGAGCTGTTTTTT | CAWSARPGRGGELFF
TRBD1 | many | TRBJ1-1 | TRBV6-6 | TGTGCCAGCAGTTCAGGGGGTGGGACTGAAGCTTTCTTT | CASSSGGGTEAFF
NA | many | TRBJ1-5 | TRBV19 | TGTGCCAGTAGTATTCCAGGCCTGTTCGAGGGCAATCAGCCCCAGCATTTT | CASSIPGLFEGNQPQHF
TRBD2 | many | TRBJ2-7 | TRBV10-3 | TGTGCCATCAGCACCACTAGCGGCAAACCTTCTACTAACTCCTACGAGCAGTACTTC | CAISTTSGKPSTNSYEQYF
TRBD1 | few | TRBJ2-5 | TRBV14 | TGTGCCAGCAGCCGGACAGGTCAAGAGACCCAGTACTTC | CASSRTGQETQYF
NA | many | TRBJ2-5 | TRBV20-1 | TGCAGTGCTAGATCTAGGATGGCACACCGACAAGAGACCCAGTACTTC | CSARSRMAHRQETQYF
NA | many | TRBJ2-3 | TRBV3-1 | TGTGCCAGCAGCCCAGGGGACTTAAGCTGGTGGGATACGCAGTATTTT | CASSPGDLSWWDTQYF
NA | many | TRBJ2-7 | TRBV29-1 | TGCAGCGTTGGGGGCTCGGCGGGGAGCTCCTACGAGCAGTACTTC | CSVGGSAGSSYEQYF
NA | many | TRBJ1-1 | TRBV15 | TGTGCCACCAGCAGAGCGCAGGGTTACGAAGCTTTCTTT | CATSRAQGYEAFF
NA | many | TRBJ1-1 | TRBV7-8 | TGTGCCAGCAGCCCCTCCAACACTGAAGCTTTCTTT | CASSPSNTEAFF
NA | many | TRBJ2-1 | TRBV7-2 | TGTGCCAGCAGATCCAGCGTGGGAGGCTACAATGAGCAGTTCTTC | CASRSSVGGYNEQFF
TRBD2 | many | TRBJ2-1 | TRBV11-2 | TGTGCCAGCAGCGTAACTAGCGGGAGGCCCCGCGGAGAGCAGTTCTTC | CASSVTSGRPRGEQFF
TRBD2 | many | TRBJ2-5 | TRBV3-1 | TGTGCCAGCAGCCAGTACTCGAAAGCGGGAGTTGAAGAGACCCAGTACTTC | CASSQYSKAGVEETQYF
TRBD1 | many | TRBJ2-5 | TRBV30 | TGTGCCGTACAGGGGCAAGAGACCCAGTACTTC | CAVQGQETQYF
NA | many | TRBJ1-4 | TRBV5-1 | TGCGCCAGCAGCCTGGTATCAGGGAGTGCAACTAATGAAAAACTGTTTTTT | CASSLVSGSATNEKLFF
NA | many | TRBJ2-1 | TRBV7-9 | TGTGCCAGCAGCCCTGGGGTATGGGTCTACAATGAGCAGTTCTTC | CASSPGVWVYNEQFF
NA | many | TRBJ2-7 | TRBV11-3 | TGTGCCAGCAGCCTCCGGGACCTATCGTACGAGCAGTACTTC | CASSLRDLSYEQYF
TRBD1 | many | TRBJ1-5 | TRBV5-6 | TGTGCCAGCAGTCGGGGACAGTGGAATCAGCCCCAGCATTTT | CASSRGQWNQPQHF
TRBD1 | many | TRBJ2-1 | TRBV6-2/TRBV6-3 | TGTGCCAGCAGATCCGGGACAGGGAACTACAATGAGCAGTTCTTC | CASRSGTGNYNEQFF
TRBD2 | many | TRBJ2-7 | TRBV5-1 | TGCGCCAGCGCCTCTGGATCGGGAGGGGCATTAGGCGAGCAGTACTTC | CASASGSGGALGEQYF